One and the same sample provided the 20 T cell receptor beta chains below, sequenced in a study of patients and donors after allogeneic stem cell transplantation (dated by TCRdb to about 2020). Library generation was performed with RT-PCR. TCRdb names NextSeq 550 as the instrument used. TCRdb trimmed the raw reads at Q25, called clones with MiXCR and kept productive beta chains. Every entry covers one CDR3 protein and lists the most common genes and DNA from its rows. In this sample the table shows around 27,000 distinct CDR3 sequences, roughly 7.3% of which occur a single time. The ten largest clones represent about 50% of the sample. What was sequenced was blood, either unsorted or a sorted T cell fraction (not recorded which). Every receptor here comes from a human donor who was either an allogeneic HSCT recipient or a stem cell or donor lymphocyte infusion donor (not recorded which). It is not recorded whose cells these are; they may come from a transplant donor.

This chain uses TRBV11-2 with TRBJ1-2; possibly TRBD1 for D (5 bases). The V end lost 5 bases, the J end lost 4 bases, and 11 bases lay between the germline ends. The germline CDR1 and CDR2 sequences are SGHAT and FQNNGV. The CDR3 covers 13 residues. CDR3 region: CASSRGGPYGYTF. The CDR3 DNA sequence: TGTGCCAGCAGCCGGGGGGGACCCTATGGCTACACCTTC. The whole variable domain, remainder taken from reference TRBV11-2 and TRBJ1-2, is EAGVAQSPRYKIIEKRQSVAFWCNPISGHATLYWYQQILGQGPKLLIQFQNNGVVDDSQLPKDRFSAERLKGVDSTLKIQPAKLEDSAVYLCASSRGGPYGYTFGSGTRLTVV.

This rearrangement joins TRBV18 to TRBJ2-7, with a possible D match to TRBD2 (5 bases). Per the germline V gene, CDR1 is KGHSH and CDR2 is LQKENI. The CDR3 consists of 14 residues. V was trimmed by 8 bases and J by 0 bases, leaving 14 bases between them. The CDR3 is CASAPGGSSYEQYF. The CDR3 DNA is TGTGCCAGCGCGCCCGGAGGAAGCTCCTACGAGCAGTACTTC.

V is TRBV6-1 and J is TRBJ2-1; 10 positions match TRBD1. The CDR3 has 16 residues. V lost 7 bases to trimming and J lost 6 bases; unmatched junction nucleotides: 12. Germline lookup yields CDR1 MNHNS and CDR2 SASEGT. This chain's CDR3 is CASTNPGTGDGNEQFF. CDR3 nucleotide sequence: TGTGCCAGCACCAACCCCGGGACAGGGGACGGCAATGAGCAGTTCTTC.

V gene TRBV7-9 combines with J gene TRBJ1-1, with D perhaps matching TRBD1 (5 bases). The CDR3 covers 15 residues. Germline V CDR1 and CDR2: SEHNR, FQNEAQ (reference sequence). Trimming took 5 bases from V and 2 from J, leaving 15 bases between them. CDR3 DNA: TGTGCCAGCAGCCACATGGAGCAGGGAAACACTGAAGCTTTCTTT. This codes for CASSHMEQGNTEAFF.

The sample holds many counts of this clonotype. The V call is TRBV5-6, the J call TRBJ2-7; 9 bases line up with TRBD1. From germline, CDR1 is SGHDT and CDR2 YYEEEE. The CDR3 is 14 amino acids. Germline trimming cut 4 bases from V and 3 bases from J; bases unmatched to any gene: 5. CDR3 in DNA: TGTGCCAGCAGCCCCACAGGGGGCCTCTACGAGCAGTACTTC. Protein product: CASSPTGGLYEQYF.

This clonotype is a singleton in its sample. The rearrangement uses TRBV7-3 and TRBJ2-7; 8 positions match TRBD2. In germline, CDR1 is SGHTA, CDR2 FQGTGA. The CDR3 is 14 residues long. Trimming cost V 9 bases and J 6 bases; bases outside gene matches: 13. Here the CDR3 reads CARLTSGSLGEQYF. In DNA form, the CDR3 reads TGTGCCAGATTAACTAGCGGAAGCCTAGGCGAGCAGTACTTC.

The rearrangement joins TRBV27 to TRBJ1-1, with TRBD1 identical over 7 bases. V gave up 6 bases and J gave up 0 bases; unmatched junction bases: 7. Germline V gene sequence: CDR1 MNHEY, CDR2 SMNVEV (reference sequence). The CDR3 length is 15 residues. The CDR3 DNA is TGTGCCAGCAGAAGGGGACAGAACATGAACACTGAAGCTTTCTTT. Its translation is CASRRGQNMNTEAFF.

V is TRBV7-3 and J is TRBJ2-1; TRBD2 matches at 9 bases. V trimming: 5 bases; J trimming: 9 bases; junction bases outside the gene matches: 11. Germline V gene data show CDR1 as SGHTA and CDR2 as FQGTGA. This CDR3 is built from 15 residues. The CDR3: CASSRSGGRFSEQFF. DNA for the CDR3: TGTGCCAGCAGCAGAAGCGGGGGGCGGTTCTCTGAGCAGTTCTTC. The whole variable domain, filled in from reference TRBV7-3 and TRBJ2-1, reads GAGVSQTPSNKVTEKGKYVELRCDPISGHTALYWYRQSLGQGPEFLIYFQGTGAADDSGLPNDRFFAVRPEGSVSTLKIQRTERGDSAVYLCASSRSGGRFSEQFFGPGTRLTVL.

The rearrangement links TRBV6-5 to TRBJ1-6; TRBD1 aligns across 8 bases. The CDR3 has 16 residues. The germline V gene encodes CDR1 MNHEY and CDR2 SVGAGI. Trimming removed 2 bases from V and 7 bases from J; junction bases left unmatched: 7. The CDR3 coding sequence is TGTGCCAGCAGTTACGAGCCAGGGGGCCTGAATTCACCCCTCCACTTT. Amino acid sequence: CASSYEPGGLNSPLHF.

This clonotype has only a few counts. The rearrangement links TRBV12-3 or TRBV12-4 to TRBJ2-7; no definite D call. Trimming took 7 bases from V and 5 from J, leaving 21 bases between them. The CDR3 consists of 15 residues. CDR3 nucleotides: TGTGCCAGCACCCATACGTGGCGCAGCCCCAACGAGCAGTACTTC. Encoded protein: CASTHTWRSPNEQYF.

This clonotype was counted at least ten times. This chain connects TRBV6-1 to TRBJ1-5; possible D gene TRBD1, 5 bases. With 6 bases removed from V and 6 bases from J, the gap between germline ends came to 15 bases. The CDR3 contains 14 residues. Germline V gene sequence: CDR1 MNHNS, CDR2 SASEGT. For the CDR3, the DNA is TGTGCCAGCAGGCCACCAGGGTCGGCTCAGCCCCAGCATTTT. This gives the protein CASRPPGSAQPQHF.

This clonotype was detected many times. The chain couples TRBV20-1 to TRBJ2-5; 7 bases match TRBD2. The CDR3 sequence is 14 residues long. V dropped 6 bases and J dropped 5; count of bases not matched to a gene: 12. Germline loops: CDR1 DFQATT, CDR2 SNEGSKA (reference sequence). CDR3 in DNA: TGCAGTGCCACCACAGCGGGGCCCCGGGAGACCCAGTACTTC. Amino acid sequence: CSATTAGPRETQYF.

The CDR3 here is CASSLGTGTTDTQYF. The CDR3 DNA reads TGCGCCAGCAGCTTGGGGACAGGTACTACGGATACGCAGTATTTT. The chain employs TRBV5-1 and TRBJ2-3, with 7 positions matching TRBD1. CDR3 length: 15 amino acids. Germline CDR1 and CDR2: SGHRS and YFSETQ. V lost 0 bases and J lost 6; bases outside the gene matches: 7.

The chain links TRBV30 to TRBJ1-3; tentative D call: TRBD1 (5 bases). V was pared by 4 bases and J by 7 bases, with 11 bases between. Germline CDR1 is GTSNPN and CDR2 is SVGIG (reference sequence). This CDR3 is 12 amino acids long. CDR3 sequence (DNA): TGTGCCTGGAATCGGGGGGGGAACACCATATATTTT. Residues: CAWNRGGNTIYF.

Many counts were recorded for this clonotype. V usage is TRBV2 and J usage is TRBJ2-1; D perhaps matches TRBD1 (6 bases). Germline CDR1 is SNHLY and CDR2 is FYNNEI. Between the trimmed V and J ends, which lost 1 base and 7 bases, there was a span of 11 bases. The CDR3 loop spans 14 amino acids. The CDR3 sequence is CASSEGQVTNEQFF. In DNA, the CDR3 is TGTGCCAGCAGTGAAGGACAGGTTACAAATGAGCAGTTCTTC. Based on the CDR3 plus reference TRBV2 and TRBJ2-1, the full variable domain is EPEVTQTPSHQVTQMGQEVILRCVPISNHLYFYWYRQILGQKVEFLVSFYNNEISEKSEIFDDQFSVERPDGSNFTLKIRSTKLEDSAMYFCASSEGQVTNEQFFGPGTRLTVL.

This clonotype has ten or more counts. The J gene is TRBJ2-7, the V gene TRBV10-3; 8 bases are shared with TRBD1. After removal of 3 bases from V and 1 base from J, the junction contained 5 bases not matched to a gene. The CDR3 has 15 amino acids. Germline V gives CDR1 ENHRY, CDR2 SYGVKD. The CDR3 spells CAISDSRTGSYEQYF. The CDR3 DNA follows: TGTGCCATCAGTGATTCCAGGACAGGGTCCTACGAGCAGTACTTC.

This clonotype was counted ten times or more. This sequence joins TRBV5-1 and TRBJ2-2; D assignment may be TRBD1 or TRBD2 (5 bases each). Looked up from germline, CDR1 is SGHRS and CDR2 is YFSETQ. The CDR3 sequence is 16 residues long. V was cut by 0 bases and J by 4 bases, with 13 bases left in between. CDR3 DNA: TGCGCCAGCAGCTTGGCCGAGGGGATGCCCACCGGGGAGCTGTTTTTT. Protein: CASSLAEGMPTGELFF.

This clonotype was seen at least ten times. This sequence joins TRBV5-1 and TRBJ1-1, with a weak D call TRBD1 (5 bases). Trimming cost V 0 bases and J 5 bases, with 17 bases left between them. This CDR3 spans 16 amino acids. Germline CDR1 and CDR2: SGHRS and YFSETQ. In nucleotides, the CDR3 is TGCGCCAGCAGCTTGGCCCTGACAGCCGGTAGAACTGAAGCTTTCTTT. Translated, it gives CASSLALTAGRTEAFF.

The table lists this clonotype with many counts. The CDR3 is CASSLAGGWGQYF. DNA for the CDR3: TGTGCCAGCAGCTTAGCGGGAGGGTGGGGGCAGTACTTC. This chain uses TRBV7-9 with TRBJ2-7; TRBD2 matches at 7 bases. CDR1 SEHNR and CDR2 FQNEAQ come from the germline V gene (reference sequence). The CDR3 sequence is 13 residues long. Trimming took 0 bases from V and 9 from J; bases not matched to a gene: 5.

This clonotype was counted a few times. V is TRBV20-1 and J is TRBJ2-2; possibly TRBD2 for D (5 bases). This CDR3 has 17 residues. V lost 0 bases and J 4 bases, leaving 18 bases between the germline ends. Germline V gene sequence: CDR1 DFQATT, CDR2 SNEGSKA (reference sequence). The CDR3 coding sequence is TGCAGTGCTAGAGATCCGGGGAGCGGAGTTGTCACCGGGGAGCTGTTTTTT. Residues: CSARDPGSGVVTGELFF.